This entry lists 7 T cell receptor beta chains sequenced from one sample in a study of T cell repertoires in cytomegalovirus infection. In TCRdb, the reads were re-called with MiXCR into one record per CDR3 protein. The sample carries 200,000 to 300,000 distinct CDR3 sequences, about 13% recorded once. The sequenced sample consisted of PBMCs. The receptors were sampled from a human donor in good health (CMV status not recorded). Some clones in this sample may be carry-over from other donors' samples.

The CDR3 region has the DNA TGCAGTGCTAGAGGGGGACAGCAAGAGACCCAGTACTTC. This codes for CSARGGQQETQYF. This chain connects TRBV20-1 to TRBJ2-5; 7 bases are shared with TRBD1. This CDR3 is built from 13 residues. Germline values: CDR1 DFQATT, CDR2 SNEGSKA (reference sequence). V dropped 1 base and J dropped 2; count of bases not matched to a gene: 1.

This clonotype has at least ten counts. The J gene is TRBJ2-7, the V gene TRBV28; D might be TRBD1 (6 bases). The CDR3 is 13 amino acids. The germline CDR1 and CDR2 sequences are MDHEN and SYDVKM. Between the trimmed V and J ends, which lost 4 bases and 3 bases, there was a span of 10 bases. The chain's CDR3 is CASSSGVIYEQYF. The CDR3 DNA follows: TGTGCCAGCAGTTCAGGGGTAATCTACGAGCAGTACTTC.

In this sample, this clonotype turned up many times. The gene calls are TRBV7-9 and TRBJ2-7, with 7 bases aligning to TRBD2. This CDR3 spans 14 amino acids. In germline, CDR1 is SEHNR, CDR2 FQNEAQ (reference sequence). V gave up 3 bases and J gave up 3 bases; unmatched junction bases: 5. In nucleotides, the CDR3 is TGTGCCAGCAGCTTTGGGGGGGGAAGCTACGAGCAGTACTTC. It codes for CASSFGGGSYEQYF.

This clonotype was seen at least ten times. V is TRBV7-2 and J is TRBJ1-4, with D tentatively TRBD1 (5 bases). Germline values: CDR1 SGHTA, CDR2 FQGNSA. Trimming took off 5 bases at V and 9 bases at J, with 22 bases between the two ends. The CDR3 consists of 16 residues. CDR3 in amino acids: CASSATTGGGTKKLFF. The CDR3 DNA reads as TGTGCCAGCAGCGCCACGACGGGGGGGGGTACAAAAAAACTGTTTTTT.

The rearrangement uses TRBV18 and TRBJ1-2; D not resolved. Germline assignment: CDR1 KGHSH and CDR2 LQKENI. V lost 3 bases, J lost 6 bases, and 20 bases lay in between. This CDR3 has 16 residues. The CDR3 DNA reads as TGTGCCAGCTCACCCCTATGGGAGGGATCGGAGCATGGCTACACCTTC. This encodes CASSPLWEGSEHGYTF.

This clonotype was detected only a few times. V is TRBV20-1 and J is TRBJ2-5, with D hard to call. Per germline, CDR1 DFQATT and CDR2 SNEGSKA (reference sequence). CDR3 length: 12 amino acids. The V and J ends lost 5 bases and 3 bases respectively, with 10 bases between them. CDR3 nucleotides: TGCAGTGCTTGGCGGCGGAAAGAGACCCAGTACTTC. This encodes CSAWRRKETQYF.

In this sample, this clonotype turned up many times. The rearrangement joins TRBV7-8 to TRBJ1-2, with TRBD1 as a possible D gene (5 bases). The CDR3 sequence is 12 residues long. V shed 5 bases and J shed 7 bases, with 11 bases lying between them. The germline V gene encodes CDR1 SGHVS and CDR2 FQNEAQ. The CDR3 region has the DNA TGTGCCAGCAGCCTGGGGGGATTTGGCTACACCTTC. This gives the protein CASSLGGFGYTF.